The 26 T cell receptor beta chains reported below all come from one sample, sequenced in a study of T cells in Graves' hyperthyroidism and ophthalmopathy. RNA transcripts were the template for amplifying TCR beta CDR3 regions. With the HTBI primer set, the TCR CDR3 went through a first round of RT-PCR. MiXCR, run by TCRdb on the multiplex PCR reads, gives a single entry per CDR3 protein. The sample contains about 560,000 distinct CDR3 sequences, approximately 15% of which appear only once. The sequenced sample consisted of blood. Receptors originate from a woman in her late teens or twenties with Graves' hyperthyroidism.

This clonotype was seen at least ten times. V is TRBV2 and J is TRBJ1-6, with D unclear. V was pared by 9 bases and J by 14 bases, with 17 bases between. Germline V gene data show CDR1 as SNHLY and CDR2 as FYNNEI. The CDR3 spans 12 residues. The CDR3 here is CARRKGGDALHF. CDR3 DNA: TGTGCCAGACGAAAGGGTGGAGACGCCCTCCACTTT.

This clonotype was picked up many times. The gene calls are TRBV28 and TRBJ2-7; tentatively, D is TRBD1 or TRBD2 (6 bases each). V lost 5 bases to trimming and J lost 2 bases, with 7 bases between them. Germline V gene data show CDR1 as MDHEN and CDR2 as SYDVKM. There are 12 residues in the CDR3. CDR3 residues: CASSRGAYEQYF. As DNA, the CDR3 is TGTGCCAGCAGTAGGGGGGCCTACGAGCAGTACTTC. Variable domain in full (rest from reference TRBV28 and TRBJ2-7): DVKVTQSSRYLVKRTGEKVFLECVQDMDHENMFWYRQDPGLGLRLIYFSYDVKMKEKGDIPEGYSVSREKKERFSLILESASTNQTSMYLCASSRGAYEQYFGPGTRLTVT.

CDR3 amino acids: CASSLHTGRSNQPQHF. In DNA form, the CDR3 reads TGTGCCAGTAGCCTTCACACAGGGCGTAGCAATCAGCCCCAGCATTTT. The rearrangement joins TRBV19 to TRBJ1-5, with TRBD1 as a possible D gene (6 bases). This CDR3 has 16 residues. The germline gives CDR1 LNHDA, CDR2 SQIVND (reference sequence). V lost 6 bases and J 0 bases, leaving 15 bases between the germline ends.

The gene calls are TRBV29-1 and TRBJ1-2, with unresolved D. Germline assignment: CDR1 SQVTM and CDR2 ANQGSEA. V lost 0 bases, J lost 7 bases, and 9 bases lay in between. There are 12 residues in the CDR3. The chain's CDR3 is CSVEDDGPGYTF. Written as DNA, the CDR3 is TGCAGCGTTGAAGACGACGGACCTGGCTACACCTTC. The full variable domain, in which reference TRBV29-1 and TRBJ1-2 provide the parts outside the CDR3, is SAVISQKPSRDICQRGTSLTIQCQVDSQVTMMFWYRQQPGQSLTLIATANQGSEATYESGFVIDKFPISRPNLTFSTLTVSNMSPEDSSIYLCSVEDDGPGYTFGSGTRLTVV.

The V gene is TRBV12-3 or TRBV12-4, the J gene TRBJ2-7; D unresolved. CDR3 length: 11 residues. Trimming stripped 8 bases from V and 7 bases from J, with 12 bases between. This CDR3 reads CASRILGEQYF. In nucleotides, the CDR3 is TGTGCCAGCCGGATTTTGGGTGAGCAGTACTTC.

In this sample, this clonotype turned up a few times. This chain uses TRBV7-9 with TRBJ1-3; D remains unclear. The V end was cut by 3 bases, the J end by 0 bases, with 9 bases between. CDR1 and CDR2 from the germline V gene are SEHNR and FQNEAQ (reference sequence). CDR3 length equals 15 residues. The CDR3 here is CASSFSSVSGNTIYF. The CDR3 DNA reads TGTGCCAGCAGCTTTTCCTCAGTCTCTGGAAACACCATATATTTT.

Details on this clonotype: A read error may be the cause here, since a much bigger clone is one base away. CDR3 amino acids: CASSYSSPNYGYTF. The DNA of the CDR3 is TGTGCCAGCAGTTACTCCTCCCCTAACTATGGCTACACCTTC. The J gene is TRBJ1-2, the V gene TRBV6-5; no definite D call. The CDR3 is 14 residues long. The V and J ends lost 0 bases and 0 bases respectively, with 5 bases between them. Germline values: CDR1 MNHEY, CDR2 SVGAGI.

This clonotype was counted at least ten times. The chain has TRBV6-1 and TRBJ2-7; TRBD2 matches 11 bases. V shed 6 bases, J shed 4 bases, and the junction held 5 bases outside the gene matches. Germline CDR1 MNHNS, CDR2 SASEGT. CDR3 length: 14 residues. DNA for the CDR3: TGTGCCAGCAGACTAGCGGGAGTCTTATACGAGCAGTACTTC. Translating gives CASRLAGVLYEQYF.

This clonotype was seen at least ten times. The V gene is TRBV3-1, the J gene TRBJ1-1; TRBD1 aligns across 10 bases. The V gene end was trimmed by 4 bases and the J gene end by 5 bases; junction bases not matched to a gene: 13. The CDR3 extends over 17 amino acids. CDR1 and CDR2 (germline): LGHDT, YNNKEL (reference sequence). The CDR3 region is CASSLLPPGTGDTEAFF. The CDR3 DNA reads TGTGCCAGCAGCCTGCTTCCCCCCGGGACAGGGGATACTGAAGCTTTCTTT.

In this sample, this clonotype turned up many times. The chain links TRBV7-9 to TRBJ2-3; TRBD2 matches at 10 bases. This CDR3 has 15 residues. Unmatched junction bases numbered 9, after V lost 7 bases and J lost 5 bases. The germline V gene encodes CDR1 SEHNR and CDR2 FQNEAQ (reference sequence). CDR3 nucleotides: TGTGCCAGCACCGAAGCGGGAGGGCCAAAAGATACGCAGTATTTT. Protein: CASTEAGGPKDTQYF.

Concerning this clonotype itself: As the CDR3 is not closed by the conserved phenylalanine or tryptophan, this likely results from a read error. The chain links TRBV5-1 to TRBJ2-3; the match to TRBD2 covers 7 bases. The V gene end was trimmed by 10 bases and the J gene end by 2 bases; junction bases not matched to a gene: 4. Germline V gives CDR1 SGHRS, CDR2 YFSETQ. The CDR3 loop spans 12 amino acids. CDR3 in amino acids: CAGRGDTDTQYL. Written as DNA, the CDR3 is TGCGCCGGACGGGGGGACACAGATACGCAGTATCTT.

In this sample, this clonotype turned up many times. The chain links TRBV7-7 to TRBJ2-5; the D is unclear. Germline V gives CDR1 SSHAT, CDR2 FNYEAQ (reference sequence). The CDR3 totals 14 residues. Trimming stripped 1 base from V and 5 bases from J, with 11 bases between. DNA for the CDR3: TGTGCCAGCAGCTTAGACGGGCTAGGCGAGACCCAGTACTTC. Its protein is CASSLDGLGETQYF.

This clonotype has ten or more counts. The V call is TRBV7-9, the J call TRBJ2-3, with D maybe TRBD2 (5 bases). The CDR3 length is 14 residues. Trimming shortened V by 3 bases and J by 2 bases, and 9 bases separated the two germline ends. The germline gives CDR1 SEHNR, CDR2 FQNEAQ (reference sequence). The DNA for the CDR3 is TGTGCCAGCAGCTTGAGGGAAATCACAGATACGCAGTATTTT. Protein product: CASSLREITDTQYF. Supplemented by reference TRBV7-9 and TRBJ2-3, the full variable domain reads DTGVSQNPRHKITKRGQNVTFRCDPISEHNRLYWYRQTLGQGPEFLTYFQNEAQLEKSRLLSDRFSAERPKGSFSTLEIQRTEQGDSAMYLCASSLREITDTQYFGPGTRLTVL.

This chain joins TRBV11-2 and TRBJ1-3; D remains unclear. Germline lookup yields CDR1 SGHAT and CDR2 FQNNGV. V was trimmed by 3 bases and J by 0 bases, leaving 15 bases between them. This CDR3 has 17 residues. CDR3 sequence: CASSFLPIPSSGNTIYF. Here the CDR3 DNA reads TGTGCCAGCAGCTTTCTTCCAATTCCGAGCTCTGGAAACACCATATATTTT.

The rearrangement uses TRBV20-1 and TRBJ2-3, with D hard to call. CDR1 is DFQATT and CDR2 is SNEGSKA in the germline V gene (reference sequence). The CDR3 sequence is 10 residues long. The CDR3 bases are TGCGCCCTGGATTCAGATACGCAGTATTTT. It yields the protein CALDSDTQYF.

The chain links TRBV29-1 to TRBJ1-3; D gene unclear. This CDR3 is built from 13 residues. Deletions cut 4 bases from V and 0 bases from J, with 7 bases between. CDR1 is SQVTM, CDR2 ANQGSEA, per germline. CDR3 loop: CSVGVSSGNTIYF. CDR3 bases: TGCAGCGTTGGCGTTAGCTCTGGAAACACCATATATTTT. The complete variable domain, with remaining parts taken from reference TRBV29-1 and TRBJ1-3, reads SAVISQKPSRDICQRGTSLTIQCQVDSQVTMMFWYRQQPGQSLTLIATANQGSEATYESGFVIDKFPISRPNLTFSTLTVSNMSPEDSSIYLCSVGVSSGNTIYFGEGSWLTVV.

This clonotype was seen ten or more times. The chain uses TRBV10-2 and TRBJ2-1; TRBD2 is a possible D gene (6 bases). V lost 6 bases and J lost 2, with 17 bases in between. Germline CDR1 reads WSHSY; CDR2 reads SAAADI. The CDR3 covers 16 residues. The CDR3 nucleotides read TGCGCCAGCAGCCCCCAGAATAGCGGAACCTACAATGAGCAGTTCTTC. Translated: CASSPQNSGTYNEQFF.

This clonotype was detected ten times or more. This chain uses TRBV28 with TRBJ2-5; 7 bases match TRBD1. V trimming: 6 bases; J trimming: 3 bases; junction bases outside the gene matches: 10. The CDR3 runs to 15 residues. Looked up from germline, CDR1 is MDHEN and CDR2 is SYDVKM. The CDR3 loop reads CASRTPGQWEETQYF. For the CDR3, the DNA is TGTGCCAGCAGGACCCCGGGACAGTGGGAAGAGACCCAGTACTTC.

This clonotype was found a few times. J is TRBJ2-3 and V is TRBV20-1; 9 bases map to TRBD2. V lost 4 bases to trimming and J lost 3 bases; unmatched junction nucleotides: 2. There are 13 residues in the CDR3. From germline, CDR1 is DFQATT and CDR2 SNEGSKA (reference sequence). CDR3 DNA: TGCAGTGCTACGGCGGGGGGGACAGATACGCAGTATTTT. Its protein is CSATAGGTDTQYF.

V gene TRBV18 combines with J gene TRBJ1-2; 9 bases match TRBD1. CDR3 length: 14 amino acids. The germline gives CDR1 KGHSH, CDR2 LQKENI. V lost 0 bases and J lost 6; bases outside the gene matches: 2. CDR3 region: CASSPPDRGDGYTF. For the CDR3, the DNA is TGTGCCAGCTCACCACCCGACAGGGGGGATGGCTACACCTTC.

There are many counts of this clonotype. CDR3 residues: CASSEALARNQPQHF. CDR3 DNA sequence: TGTGCCAGCAGTGAAGCGCTTGCGAGGAATCAGCCCCAGCATTTT. The chain recombines TRBV2 with TRBJ1-5; D is undetermined. V lost 0 bases to trimming and J lost 4 bases, with 10 bases between them. Germline CDR1 reads SNHLY; CDR2 reads FYNNEI. The length of the CDR3 is 15 residues.

The genes are TRBV5-1 and TRBJ1-5; D is ambiguous. V gave up 2 bases and J gave up 0 bases, with 9 bases separating them. Per germline, CDR1 SGHRS and CDR2 YFSETQ. This CDR3 comprises 15 residues. The CDR3 region is CASSLKLHSNQPQHF. CDR3 bases: TGCGCCAGCAGCTTAAAGCTCCATAGCAATCAGCCCCAGCATTTT.

The chain joins TRBV29-1 to TRBJ1-2; 7 nucleotides align to TRBD1. CDR3 length: 10 residues. The germline V gene encodes CDR1 SQVTM and CDR2 ANQGSEA. Trimming cost V 7 bases and J 8 bases; bases outside gene matches: 4. DNA for the CDR3: TGCAGCGCCCAGGGGGAGGGCTACACCTTC. Translating it yields CSAQGEGYTF.

The table lists this clonotype with many counts. The chain employs TRBV5-5 and TRBJ1-1; 7 bases line up with TRBD1. Germline loops: CDR1 SGHKS, CDR2 YYEKEE (reference sequence). Trimming cost V 4 bases and J 1 base; bases outside gene matches: 10. CDR3 size: 16 residues. The CDR3 spells CASSQDRKVANTEAFF. CDR3 sequence (DNA): TGTGCCAGCAGCCAGGACAGGAAGGTAGCGAACACTGAAGCTTTCTTT. The full variable domain, with the rest looked up from reference TRBV5-5 and TRBJ1-1, is DAGVTQSPTHLIKTRGQQVTLRCSPISGHKSVSWYQQVLGQGPQFIFQYYEKEERGRGNFPDRFSARQFPNYSSELNVNALLLGDSALYLCASSQDRKVANTEAFFGQGTRLTVV.

This clonotype was seen repeatedly, ten times or more. The chain recombines TRBV20-1 with TRBJ1-1; tentatively, D is TRBD1 (5 bases). The CDR3 spans 13 residues. Germline assignment: CDR1 DFQATT and CDR2 SNEGSKA (reference sequence). With 3 bases removed from V and 6 bases from J, the gap between germline ends came to 14 bases. CDR3 protein: CSASQEQGPEAFF. Here the CDR3 DNA reads TGCAGTGCTAGCCAAGAGCAGGGACCTGAAGCTTTCTTT.

This clonotype was counted only a few times. This chain links TRBV3-1 with TRBJ2-7; D is undetermined. This CDR3 contains 16 residues. The germline V gene encodes CDR1 LGHDT and CDR2 YNNKEL (reference sequence). V dropped 3 bases and J dropped 4 bases, with 19 bases sitting between them. The CDR3 loop is CASSQLAGSYFYEQYF. CDR3 nucleotides: TGTGCCAGCAGCCAGTTAGCCGGATCCTACTTTTACGAGCAGTACTTC.